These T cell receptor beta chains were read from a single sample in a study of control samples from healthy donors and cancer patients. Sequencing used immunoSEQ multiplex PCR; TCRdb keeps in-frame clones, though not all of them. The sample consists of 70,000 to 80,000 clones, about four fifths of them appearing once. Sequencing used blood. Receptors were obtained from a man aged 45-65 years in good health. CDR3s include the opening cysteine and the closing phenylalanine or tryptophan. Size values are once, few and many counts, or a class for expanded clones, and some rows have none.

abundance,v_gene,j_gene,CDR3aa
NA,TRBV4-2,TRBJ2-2,CASSQDPLAGGVVFF
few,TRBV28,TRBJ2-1,CASRIRGNEQFF
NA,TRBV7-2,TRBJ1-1,CASSPGVDTEAFF
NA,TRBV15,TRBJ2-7,CATSRGQGPYEQYF
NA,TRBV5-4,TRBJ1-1,CASSLGPLTEAFF
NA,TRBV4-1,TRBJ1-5,CASSQVNLGIDNQPQHF
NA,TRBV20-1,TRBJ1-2,CSASQGQYGYTF
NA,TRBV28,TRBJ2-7,CASSRPGSGIHDSYEQYF
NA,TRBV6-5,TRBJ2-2,CASSWGLPNTGELFF
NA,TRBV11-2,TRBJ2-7,CASSPMDFFYEQYF
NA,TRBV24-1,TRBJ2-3,CATSDPGTSGSTDTQYF
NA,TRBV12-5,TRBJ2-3,CASGRGTSPTDTQYF
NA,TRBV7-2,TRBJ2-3,CASSLTQGLITDTQYF
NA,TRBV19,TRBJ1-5,CASSGGLNQPQHF
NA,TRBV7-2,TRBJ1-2,CASSLNSDYGYTF
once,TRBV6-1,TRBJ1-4,CASSEAEGQKLFF
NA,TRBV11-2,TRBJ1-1,CASSLDRAAEAFF
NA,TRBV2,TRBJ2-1,CASSGTSGFGQFF
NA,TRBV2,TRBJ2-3,CASSENPGRGTDTQYF
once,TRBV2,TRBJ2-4,CASSVTRQGGNIQYF
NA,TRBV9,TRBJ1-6,CASSPGTLKNSPLHF
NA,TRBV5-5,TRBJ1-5,CASSLGGPPRNQPQHF
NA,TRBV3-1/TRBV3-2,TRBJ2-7,CASSQAGGTSRSYEQYF
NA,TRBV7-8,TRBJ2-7,CASSVAGGVHEQYF
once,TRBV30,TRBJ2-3,CAWSVGQTTDTQYF
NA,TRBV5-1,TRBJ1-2,CASSHGGPDGYTF